The 32 T cell receptor beta chains presented below share a single source sample, sequenced in a study of T cell changes during pregnancy in multiple sclerosis. Data came from immunoSEQ multiplex PCR; TCRdb stores just in-frame clones and leaves some out. The sample consists of 65,000 to 90,000 clones, approximately 93% of them appearing once. Sequences were derived from peripheral blood, sampled in the first trimester of pregnancy. The origin of the receptors is a female donor with multiple sclerosis, enrolled in a pregnancy study.

The chain recombines TRBV2 with TRBJ1-5; TRBD1 might be the D (5 bases). Trimming left V 0 bases short and J 3 bases short, with 12 bases between. This CDR3 is 16 amino acids long. Germline-derived CDR1 and CDR2 are SNHLY and FYNNEI. The CDR3 DNA is TGTGCCAGCAGTGAAGCGTCACAGGCGTACAATCAGCCCCAGCATTTT. Its translation is CASSEASQAYNQPQHF.

With respect to this clone: At one boundary the junction diverges from the germline segment, which might be a read error. The chain uses TRBV9 and TRBJ1-2, with 10 bases identical to TRBD1. CDR1 is SGDLS and CDR2 is YYNGEE in the germline V gene. CDR3 length: 15 amino acids. The chain's CDR3 is CASSVSGDRGPLPLF. CDR3 nucleotide sequence: TGTGCCAGCAGCGTCTCAGGGGACAGGGGACCATTGCCCCTATTC.

The V call is TRBV11-3, the J call TRBJ2-2; TRBD2 is a possible D gene (5 bases). V was cut by 3 bases and J by 4 bases, with 6 bases left in between. CDR3 length: 13 amino acids. Germline V gene lookup returns CDR1 SGHNT and CDR2 YENEEA. In DNA, the CDR3 is TGTGCCAGCAGCTTGGGAGCCACCGGGGAGCTGTTTTTT. Translating it yields CASSLGATGELFF.

The chain has TRBV7-2 and TRBJ2-7, with D uncertain. The germline V gene encodes CDR1 SGHTA and CDR2 FQGNSA. The CDR3 loop spans 12 amino acids. Trimming shortened V by 5 bases and J by 3 bases, and 8 bases separated the two germline ends. CDR3: CASSKNNYEQYF. The CDR3 region has the DNA TGTGCCAGCAGCAAGAACAACTACGAGCAGTACTTC.

This clone has only one observation. This sequence joins TRBV7-2 and TRBJ1-6; D gene uncertain. Germline V CDR1 and CDR2: SGHTA, FQGNSA. There are 12 residues in the CDR3. Trimming left V 6 bases short and J 14 bases short, with 14 bases between. CDR3: CASSYPDRSLHF. Here the CDR3 DNA reads TGTGCCAGCAGTTACCCCGATCGGTCCCTCCACTTT.

V is TRBV12-5 and J is TRBJ2-2, with 8 bases identical to TRBD1. CDR3 length: 17 residues. J lost 6 bases, V lost 3 bases, and 12 bases had no gene match. The germline CDR1 and CDR2 sequences are LGHNT and FRNRAP. CDR3 sequence reads: CASGLNLGTGASGELFF. The CDR3 DNA follows: TGTGCTAGTGGTTTAAACCTAGGGACAGGAGCGTCCGGGGAGCTGTTTTTT.

V gene TRBV5-6 combines with J gene TRBJ1-5, with a tentative D call TRBD1 (5 bases). V lost 4 bases and J lost 4, with 9 bases in between. The germline CDR1 and CDR2 sequences are SGHDT and YYEEEE. This CDR3 has 13 amino acids. Written as DNA, the CDR3 is TGTGCCAGCAGCACCACAGGTAATCAGCCCCAGCATTTT. It codes for CASSTTGNQPQHF.

The genes are TRBV9 and TRBJ2-2, with TRBD1 as a possible D gene (5 bases). The V and J ends lost 1 base and 2 bases respectively, with 12 bases between them. There are 16 residues in the CDR3. Germline V gene sequence: CDR1 SGDLS, CDR2 YYNGEE. Written as DNA, the CDR3 is TGTGCCAGCAGCGTAAATCGGCAGGGTAACACCGGGGAGCTGTTTTTT. Amino acids: CASSVNRQGNTGELFF.

The J gene is TRBJ2-7, the V gene TRBV27, with 9 bases that match TRBD1. Germline values: CDR1 MNHEY, CDR2 SMNVEV (reference sequence). This CDR3 is built from 18 residues. The J segment lost 0 bases and the V segment lost 3 bases, leaving 12 bases of the junction unmatched. The CDR3 region is CASSFGTGPDLSSYEQYF. The CDR3 nucleotides read TGTGCCAGCAGTTTCGGGACAGGGCCTGATTTGAGCTCCTACGAGCAGTACTTC.

The rearrangement uses TRBV7-9 and TRBJ2-7; tentatively, D is TRBD2 (5 bases). The germline V gene encodes CDR1 SEHNR and CDR2 FQNEAQ (reference sequence). The CDR3 length is 14 residues. The V end lost 0 bases, the J end lost 2 bases, and 8 bases lay between the germline ends. The CDR3 DNA sequence: TGTGCCAGCAGCTTAGCGGCCGGGGCCTACGAGCAGTACTTC. It is translated as CASSLAAGAYEQYF.

V gene TRBV9 combines with J gene TRBJ2-2; D gene ambiguous. CDR1 is SGDLS, CDR2 YYNGEE, per germline. CDR3 length: 11 residues. The V end was cut by 4 bases, the J end by 5 bases, with 3 bases between. CDR3 in amino acids: CASSRTGELFF. As DNA, the CDR3 is TGTGCCAGCAGCCGTACCGGGGAGCTGTTTTTT.

A single count supports this clone. CDR3: CASSPAGTGLMNTEAFF. For the CDR3, the DNA is TGCGCCAGCAGCCCGGCCGGGACAGGACTCATGAACACTGAAGCTTTCTTT. V gene TRBV5-1 combines with J gene TRBJ1-1, with 8 bases identical to TRBD1. Trimming cost V 4 bases and J 0 bases; bases outside gene matches: 11. Germline V CDR1 and CDR2: SGHRS, YFSETQ. CDR3 length: 17 amino acids.

This clone was seen repeatedly, ten times or more. V is TRBV5-1 and J is TRBJ2-1; no firm D call. Germline CDR1 SGHRS, CDR2 YFSETQ. The CDR3 is 13 residues long. Between the trimmed V and J ends, which lost 2 bases and 2 bases, there was a span of 5 bases. The CDR3 here is CASSFTPYNEQFF. CDR3 coding DNA: TGCGCCAGCAGCTTTACACCCTACAATGAGCAGTTCTTC.

This clone was detected only once. V and J are TRBV28 and TRBJ1-1; D uncertain. The CDR3 runs 12 residues. The V gene's germline CDR1 is MDHEN and CDR2 SYDVKM. The germline V and J ends were trimmed by 2 bases and 4 bases, with 5 bases remaining between them. The CDR3 loop reads CASSLIFTEAFF. CDR3 bases: TGTGCCAGCAGTTTAATATTCACTGAAGCTTTCTTT.

The genes are TRBV4-3 and TRBJ2-7, with a weak D call TRBD1 (5 bases). The V gene lost 0 bases and the J gene lost 2 bases, with 11 bases spanning the gap. Germline assignment: CDR1 LGHNA and CDR2 YSLEER. The CDR3 is 15 amino acids. CDR3 bases: TGCGCCAGCAGCCAAGACCAGGGTACCGCCTACGAGCAGTACTTC. It encodes CASSQDQGTAYEQYF.

This chain uses TRBV11-1 with TRBJ2-5; possibly TRBD2 for D (7 bases). The V gene's germline CDR1 is SGHAT and CDR2 FQDESV (reference sequence). The V gene lost 5 bases and the J gene lost 5 bases, with 21 bases spanning the gap. The CDR3 extends over 16 amino acids. The CDR3 is CASSPVMGGLRETQYF. DNA of the CDR3: TGTGCCAGCAGCCCAGTAATGGGGGGGCTCAGGGAGACCCAGTACTTC. Full variable domain (remainder filled in from reference TRBV11-1 and TRBJ2-5): EAEVAQSPRYKITEKSQAVAFWCDPISGHATLYWYRQILGQGPELLVQFQDESVVDDSQLPKDRFSAERLKGVDSTLKIQPAELGDSAMYLCASSPVMGGLRETQYFGPGTRLLVL.

The chain joins TRBV4-1 to TRBJ1-5, with D hard to call. The CDR3 is 15 residues long. The ends were cut back, 4 bases at V and 5 bases at J, with 15 bases in the middle. Per germline, CDR1 MGHRA and CDR2 YSYEKL. Written as DNA, the CDR3 is TGCGCCAGCAGCCCGAGGTCGGAGAGCCATCAGCCCCAGCATTTT. Encoded protein: CASSPRSESHQPQHF.

The genes are TRBV7-8 and TRBJ2-2; D is perhaps TRBD2 (5 bases). CDR1 is SGHVS, CDR2 FQNEAQ, per germline. The ends were cut back, 6 bases at V and 3 bases at J, with 14 bases in the middle. The CDR3 covers 15 residues. The DNA for the CDR3 is TGTGCCAGCAGTGTAGCGACTGGGTACACCGGGGAGCTGTTTTTT. It yields the protein CASSVATGYTGELFF.

The chain uses TRBV30 and TRBJ2-3; 10 nucleotides align to TRBD1. V shed 4 bases, J shed 4 bases, and the junction held 5 bases outside the gene matches. Looked up from germline, CDR1 is GTSNPN and CDR2 is SVGIG (reference sequence). The CDR3 runs to 14 residues. CDR3 amino acids: CAWKGDRGADTQYF. The CDR3 DNA sequence: TGTGCCTGGAAGGGGGACAGGGGCGCAGATACGCAGTATTTT.

This chain joins TRBV30 and TRBJ2-1, with 10 bases identical to TRBD2. This CDR3 has 14 residues. CDR1 is GTSNPN and CDR2 is SVGIG in the germline V gene (reference sequence). With V trimmed by 1 base and J by 5 bases, 2 bases remained unmatched. CDR3 bases: TGTGCCTGGAGTGCAGGACTAGCGGACAATGAGCAGTTCTTC. This sequence encodes CAWSAGLADNEQFF.

The chain employs TRBV5-6 and TRBJ2-7; 10 nucleotides line up with TRBD1. CDR3 size: 15 residues. The junction had 7 bases not matched to a gene; V was cut back by 4 bases and J by 3 bases. Germline V gene sequence: CDR1 SGHDT, CDR2 YYEEEE. CDR3 nucleotide sequence: TGTGCCAGCAGCGCGGGACAGGGGATTTACTACGAGCAGTACTTC. It specifies CASSAGQGIYYEQYF.

The chain uses TRBV5-1 and TRBJ2-6; a possible D gene is TRBD1 (6 bases). V shed 3 bases and J shed 4 bases, with 17 bases lying between them. The CDR3 covers 17 residues. The germline CDR1 and CDR2 sequences are SGHRS and YFSETQ. CDR3 residues: CASSSGPYRVGANVLTF. CDR3 nucleotide sequence: TGCGCCAGCAGCTCCGGGCCCTACAGGGTCGGGGCCAACGTCCTGACTTTC.

The rearrangement uses TRBV30 and TRBJ1-1; a weak D match, TRBD1 (6 bases). The germline V gene encodes CDR1 GTSNPN and CDR2 SVGIG (reference sequence). The V end was cut by 0 bases, the J end by 1 base, with 9 bases between. The CDR3 is made up of 14 amino acids. CDR3 protein: CAWSVQGGNTEAFF. CDR3 nucleotides: TGTGCCTGGAGTGTACAAGGGGGGAACACTGAAGCTTTCTTT.

The J gene is TRBJ2-3, the V gene TRBV5-1, with D perhaps TRBD2 (5 bases). V shed 0 bases and J shed 1 base, with 9 bases lying between them. The CDR3 spans 15 residues. CDR1 is SGHRS and CDR2 is YFSETQ in the germline V gene. CDR3 DNA sequence: TGCGCCAGCAGCTTGGAAGCGGTGGGCACAGATACGCAGTATTTT. It translates to CASSLEAVGTDTQYF.

The chain combines TRBV30 with TRBJ1-2; D gene ambiguous. Germline V gene data show CDR1 as GTSNPN and CDR2 as SVGIG (reference sequence). The CDR3 runs 10 residues. V lost 3 bases, J lost 6 bases, and 5 bases lay in between. This CDR3 reads CAWSADGYTF. The CDR3 DNA reads TGTGCCTGGAGCGCGGATGGCTACACCTTC.

This chain links TRBV11-2 with TRBJ2-1; D ambiguous. The germline V gene has CDR1 SGHAT and CDR2 FQNNGV. This CDR3 has 13 amino acids. V was cut by 4 bases and J by 9 bases, with 13 bases left in between. CDR3 sequence (DNA): TGTGCCAGCAGCTCTGGGCAGGATCGTGAGCAGTTCTTC. Its protein product is CASSSGQDREQFF.

To note about this clone: The junction does not match germline at one end; this may be a read error. V usage is TRBV6-1 and J usage is TRBJ2-7, with 9 bases aligning to TRBD1. Germline-derived CDR1 and CDR2 are MNHNS and SASEGT. The CDR3 loop spans 15 amino acids. CDR3 nucleotides: TGTGCCAGCAGCGAAGGGGACAGGGTAGGCCACGAGCAGTACTTC. Translation gives CASSEGDRVGHEQYF.

The gene calls are TRBV27 and TRBJ2-7; 11 nucleotides match TRBD2. The CDR3 runs to 14 residues. Per germline, CDR1 MNHEY and CDR2 SMNVEV (reference sequence). V lost 5 bases, J lost 3 bases, and 3 bases stayed unmatched. The CDR3 region is CASSGGTSGYEQYF. CDR3 nucleotide sequence: TGTGCCAGCAGTGGCGGGACTAGCGGCTACGAGCAGTACTTC.

The chain uses TRBV7-9 and TRBJ2-7; 10 bases are shared with TRBD1. Germline V gene lookup returns CDR1 SEHNR and CDR2 FQNEAQ (reference sequence). The J segment lost 4 bases and the V segment lost 3 bases, leaving 12 bases of the junction unmatched. The CDR3 runs 17 residues. CDR3 sequence reads: CASSLDYGQGGYYEQYF. The CDR3 nucleotides read TGTGCCAGCAGCTTGGATTACGGACAGGGGGGGTATTACGAGCAGTACTTC.

The V call is TRBV5-4, the J call TRBJ1-2; 7 nucleotides agree with TRBD1. The germline CDR1 and CDR2 sequences are SGHNT and YYREEE (reference sequence). The length of the CDR3 is 15 residues. The V and J ends lost 0 bases and 4 bases, in that order; junction bases with no gene match: 6. The CDR3 loop is CASSLEGQRSYGYTF. The DNA for the CDR3 is TGTGCCAGCAGCTTGGAGGGACAGCGTTCCTATGGCTACACCTTC.

V and J are TRBV4-1 and TRBJ2-5, with 13 bases that match TRBD2. Trimming took 4 bases from V and 3 from J; bases not matched to a gene: 2. CDR1 MGHRA and CDR2 YSYEKL come from the germline V gene. The CDR3 sequence is 15 residues long. The CDR3 is CASSLGTSGKETQYF. The CDR3 DNA reads as TGCGCCAGCAGCCTTGGGACTAGCGGGAAAGAGACCCAGTACTTC.

The chain links TRBV6-6 to TRBJ2-3; no clear D. This CDR3 has 15 residues. Germline values: CDR1 MNHNY, CDR2 SVGAGI (reference sequence). The V end was cut by 2 bases, the J end by 2 bases, with 11 bases between. CDR3 region: CASSYNGIATDTQYF. In nucleotides, the CDR3 is TGTGCCAGCAGTTACAACGGAATAGCCACAGATACGCAGTATTTT.